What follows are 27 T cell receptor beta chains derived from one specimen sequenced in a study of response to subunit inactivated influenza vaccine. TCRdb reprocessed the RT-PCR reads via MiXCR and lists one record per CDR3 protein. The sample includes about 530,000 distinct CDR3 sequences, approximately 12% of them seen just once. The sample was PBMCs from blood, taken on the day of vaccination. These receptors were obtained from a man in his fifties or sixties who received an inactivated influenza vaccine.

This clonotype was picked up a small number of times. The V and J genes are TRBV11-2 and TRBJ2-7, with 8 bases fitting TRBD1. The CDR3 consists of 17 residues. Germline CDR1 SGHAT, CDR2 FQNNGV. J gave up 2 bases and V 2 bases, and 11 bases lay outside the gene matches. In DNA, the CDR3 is TGTGCCAGCAGCTTATGGACAGGGCGTAGGGCAACCTACGAGCAGTACTTC. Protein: CASSLWTGRRATYEQYF.

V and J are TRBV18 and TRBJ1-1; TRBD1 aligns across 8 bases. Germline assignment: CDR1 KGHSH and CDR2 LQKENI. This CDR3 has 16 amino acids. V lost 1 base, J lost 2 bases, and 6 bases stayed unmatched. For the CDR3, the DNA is TGTGCCAGCTCACCACGAACAGGACAGGGCAACACTGAAGCTTTCTTT. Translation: CASSPRTGQGNTEAFF.

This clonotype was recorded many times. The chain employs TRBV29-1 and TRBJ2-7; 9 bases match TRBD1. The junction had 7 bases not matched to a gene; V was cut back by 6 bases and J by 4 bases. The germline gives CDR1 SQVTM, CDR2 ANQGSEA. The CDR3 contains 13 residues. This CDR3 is CSVLRDRGYEQYF. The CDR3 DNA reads TGCAGCGTACTCCGAGACAGGGGGTACGAGCAGTACTTC.

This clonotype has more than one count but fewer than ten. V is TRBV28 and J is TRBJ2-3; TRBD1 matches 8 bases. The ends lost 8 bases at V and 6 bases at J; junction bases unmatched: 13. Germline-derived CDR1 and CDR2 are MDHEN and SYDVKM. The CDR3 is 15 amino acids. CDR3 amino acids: CASLRGRGRSDTQYF. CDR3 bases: TGTGCCAGCCTAAGGGGCAGGGGGCGTTCGGATACGCAGTATTTT.

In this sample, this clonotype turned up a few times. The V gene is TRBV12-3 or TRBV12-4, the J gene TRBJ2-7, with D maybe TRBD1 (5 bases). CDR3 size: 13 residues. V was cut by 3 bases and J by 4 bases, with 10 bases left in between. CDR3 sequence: CASSFQGWYEQYF. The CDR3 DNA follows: TGTGCCAGCAGTTTTCAGGGTTGGTACGAGCAGTACTTC.

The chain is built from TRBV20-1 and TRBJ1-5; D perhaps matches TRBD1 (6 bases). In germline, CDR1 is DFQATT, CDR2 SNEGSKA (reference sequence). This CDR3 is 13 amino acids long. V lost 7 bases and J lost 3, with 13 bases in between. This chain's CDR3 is CSVRQGFNQPQHF. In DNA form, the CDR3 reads TGCAGTGTTCGCCAGGGGTTCAATCAGCCCCAGCATTTT.

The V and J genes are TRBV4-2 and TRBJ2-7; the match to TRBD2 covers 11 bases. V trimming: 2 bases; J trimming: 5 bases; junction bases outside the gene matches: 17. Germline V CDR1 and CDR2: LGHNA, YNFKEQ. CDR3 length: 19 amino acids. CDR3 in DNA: TGTGCCAGCAGCCAACAACCCGGGACTAGCGGTCCGGGCAGAGACGAGCAGTACTTC. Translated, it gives CASSQQPGTSGPGRDEQYF.

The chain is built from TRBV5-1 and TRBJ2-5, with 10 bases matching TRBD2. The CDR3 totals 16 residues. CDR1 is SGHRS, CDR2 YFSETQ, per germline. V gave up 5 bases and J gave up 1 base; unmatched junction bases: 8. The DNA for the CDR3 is TGCGCCAGCAGTGCCGGGACTAGCGCTACCCAAGAGACCCAGTACTTC. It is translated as CASSAGTSATQETQYF.

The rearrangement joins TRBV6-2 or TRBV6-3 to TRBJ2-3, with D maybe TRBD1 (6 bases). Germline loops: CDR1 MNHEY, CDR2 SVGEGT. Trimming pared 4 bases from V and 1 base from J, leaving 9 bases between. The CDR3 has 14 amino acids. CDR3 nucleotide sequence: TGTGCCAGCAGTTGGGGACACGGCACAGATACGCAGTATTTT. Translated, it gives CASSWGHGTDTQYF.

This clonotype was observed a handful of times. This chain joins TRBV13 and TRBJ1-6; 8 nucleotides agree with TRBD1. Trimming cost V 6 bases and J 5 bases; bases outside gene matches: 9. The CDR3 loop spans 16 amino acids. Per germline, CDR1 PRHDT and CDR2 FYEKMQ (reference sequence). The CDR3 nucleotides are TGTGCCAGCAGATCCAGGGGGCCCCTAAATAATTCACCCCTCCACTTT. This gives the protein CASRSRGPLNNSPLHF. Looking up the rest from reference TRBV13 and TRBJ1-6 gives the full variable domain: AAGVIQSPRHLIKEKRETATLKCYPIPRHDTVYWYQQGPGQDPQFLISFYEKMQSDKGSIPDRFSAQQFSDYHSELNMSSLELGDSALYFCASRSRGPLNNSPLHFGNGTRLTVT.

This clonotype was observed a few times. The DNA for the CDR3 is TGCGCCAGCAGCTTACAAGCCCAGGGCTATGGCTACACCTTC. Its protein product is CASSLQAQGYGYTF. The V gene is TRBV4-1, the J gene TRBJ1-2; D possibly corresponds to TRBD1 (5 bases). Germline V lookup: CDR1 MGHRA, CDR2 YSYEKL. The CDR3 contains 14 residues. V lost 5 bases to trimming and J lost 4 bases, with 14 bases between them.

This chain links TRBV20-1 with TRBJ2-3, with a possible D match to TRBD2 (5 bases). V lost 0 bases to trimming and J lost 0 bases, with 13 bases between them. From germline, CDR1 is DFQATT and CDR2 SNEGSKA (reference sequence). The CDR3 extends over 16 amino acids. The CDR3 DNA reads TGCAGTGCTAGAGATTCCGGGCGGACTAGCACAGATACGCAGTATTTT. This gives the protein CSARDSGRTSTDTQYF.

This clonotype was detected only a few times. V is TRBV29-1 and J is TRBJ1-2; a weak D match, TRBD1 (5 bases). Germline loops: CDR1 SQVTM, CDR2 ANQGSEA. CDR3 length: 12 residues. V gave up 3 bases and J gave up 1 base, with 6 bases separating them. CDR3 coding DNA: TGCAGCGTTGACGACAGTAACTATGGCTACACCTTC. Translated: CSVDDSNYGYTF.

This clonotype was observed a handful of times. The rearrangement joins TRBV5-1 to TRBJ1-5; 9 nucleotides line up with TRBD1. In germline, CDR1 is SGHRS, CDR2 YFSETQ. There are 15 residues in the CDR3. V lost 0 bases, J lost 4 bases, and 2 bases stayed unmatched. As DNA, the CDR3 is TGCGCCAGCAGCTTGGGACAGGGGGAGAATCAGCCCCAGCATTTT. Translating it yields CASSLGQGENQPQHF.

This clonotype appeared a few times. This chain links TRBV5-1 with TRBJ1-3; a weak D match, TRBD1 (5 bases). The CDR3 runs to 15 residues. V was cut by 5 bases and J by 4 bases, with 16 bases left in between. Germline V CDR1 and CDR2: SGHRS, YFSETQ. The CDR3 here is CASRQGTVRGNTIYF. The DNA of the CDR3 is TGCGCCAGCAGACAAGGGACCGTACGCGGAAACACCATATATTTT. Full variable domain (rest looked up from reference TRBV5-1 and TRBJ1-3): KAGVTQTPRYLIKTRGQQVTLSCSPISGHRSVSWYQQTPGQGLQFLFEYFSETQRNKGNFPGRFSGRQFSNSRSEMNVSTLELGDSALYLCASRQGTVRGNTIYFGEGSWLTVV.

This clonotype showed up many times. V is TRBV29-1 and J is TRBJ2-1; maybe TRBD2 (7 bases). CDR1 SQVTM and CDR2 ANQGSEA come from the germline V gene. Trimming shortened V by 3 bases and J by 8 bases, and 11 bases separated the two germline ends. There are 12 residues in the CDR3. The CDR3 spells CSVDRGGDEQFF. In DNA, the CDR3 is TGCAGCGTTGACAGGGGAGGGGATGAGCAGTTCTTC.

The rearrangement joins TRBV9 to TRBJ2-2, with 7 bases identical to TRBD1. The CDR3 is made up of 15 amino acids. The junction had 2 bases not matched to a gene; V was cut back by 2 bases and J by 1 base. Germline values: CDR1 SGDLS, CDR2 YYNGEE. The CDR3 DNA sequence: TGTGCCAGCAGCGTGGGACAGAGGAACACCGGGGAGCTGTTTTTT. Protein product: CASSVGQRNTGELFF.

The CDR3, as DNA: TGCAGTGCTAGATACGACAGGGTGGCCTACAATGAGCAGTTCTTC. Translation: CSARYDRVAYNEQFF. The rearrangement uses TRBV20-1 and TRBJ2-1, with 7 bases lining up with TRBD1. Germline V gene lookup returns CDR1 DFQATT and CDR2 SNEGSKA (reference sequence). CDR3 length: 15 amino acids. V dropped 2 bases and J dropped 2; count of bases not matched to a gene: 6.

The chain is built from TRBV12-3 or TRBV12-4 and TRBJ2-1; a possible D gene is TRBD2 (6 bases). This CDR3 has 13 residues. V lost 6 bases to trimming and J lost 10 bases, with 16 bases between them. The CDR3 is CASSSEGPWEQFF. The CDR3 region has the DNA TGTGCCAGCAGCTCGGAGGGACCTTGGGAGCAGTTCTTC.

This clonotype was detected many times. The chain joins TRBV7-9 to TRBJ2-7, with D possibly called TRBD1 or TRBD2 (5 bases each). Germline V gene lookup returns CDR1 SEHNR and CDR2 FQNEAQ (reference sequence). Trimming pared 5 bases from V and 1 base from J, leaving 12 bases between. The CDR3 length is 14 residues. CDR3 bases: TGTGCCAGCAGCGGACACCGGGATTCCTACGAGCAGTACTTC. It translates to CASSGHRDSYEQYF.

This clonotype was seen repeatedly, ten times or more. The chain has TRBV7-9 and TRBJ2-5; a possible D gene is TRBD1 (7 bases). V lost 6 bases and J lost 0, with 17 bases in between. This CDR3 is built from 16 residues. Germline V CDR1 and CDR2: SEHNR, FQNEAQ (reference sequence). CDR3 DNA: TGTGCCAGCAGTCGCGGGACAGAGAGGTACCAAGAGACCCAGTACTTC. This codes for CASSRGTERYQETQYF.

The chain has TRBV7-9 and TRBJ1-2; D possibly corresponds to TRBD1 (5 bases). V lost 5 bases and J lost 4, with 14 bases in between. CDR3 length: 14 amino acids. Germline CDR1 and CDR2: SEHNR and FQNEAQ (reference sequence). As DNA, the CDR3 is TGTGCCAGCAGCACCCTGACAGACCTCTATGGCTACACCTTC. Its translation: CASSTLTDLYGYTF. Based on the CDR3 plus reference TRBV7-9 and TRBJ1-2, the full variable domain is DTGVSQNPRHKITKRGQNVTFRCDPISEHNRLYWYRQTLGQGPEFLTYFQNEAQLEKSRLLSDRFSAERPKGSFSTLEIQRTEQGDSAMYLCASSTLTDLYGYTFGSGTRLTVV.

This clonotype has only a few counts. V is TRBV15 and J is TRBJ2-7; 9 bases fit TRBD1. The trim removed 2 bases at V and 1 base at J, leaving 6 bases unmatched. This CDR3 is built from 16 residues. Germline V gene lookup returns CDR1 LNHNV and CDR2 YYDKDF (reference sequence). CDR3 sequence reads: CATSRSPGQGSYEQYF. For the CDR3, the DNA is TGTGCCACCAGCAGATCCCCGGGACAGGGATCCTACGAGCAGTACTTC.

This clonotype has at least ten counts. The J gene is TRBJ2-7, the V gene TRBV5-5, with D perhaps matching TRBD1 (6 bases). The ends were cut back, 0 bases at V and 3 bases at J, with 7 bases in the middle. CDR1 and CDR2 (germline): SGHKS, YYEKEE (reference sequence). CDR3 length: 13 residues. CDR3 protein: CASSLGTDYEQYF. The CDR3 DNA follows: TGTGCCAGCAGCTTGGGGACAGACTACGAGCAGTACTTC.

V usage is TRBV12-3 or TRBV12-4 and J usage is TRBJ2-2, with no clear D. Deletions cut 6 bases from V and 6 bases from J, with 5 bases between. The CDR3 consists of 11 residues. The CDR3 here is CASRIAGELFF. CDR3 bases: TGTGCCAGCAGGATTGCCGGGGAGCTGTTTTTT.

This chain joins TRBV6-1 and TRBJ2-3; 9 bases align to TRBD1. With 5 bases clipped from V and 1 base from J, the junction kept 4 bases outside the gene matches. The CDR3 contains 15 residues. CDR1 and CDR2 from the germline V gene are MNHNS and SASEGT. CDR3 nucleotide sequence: TGTGCCAGCAGTATGACAGGGGGAGGCACAGATACGCAGTATTTT. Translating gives CASSMTGGGTDTQYF.

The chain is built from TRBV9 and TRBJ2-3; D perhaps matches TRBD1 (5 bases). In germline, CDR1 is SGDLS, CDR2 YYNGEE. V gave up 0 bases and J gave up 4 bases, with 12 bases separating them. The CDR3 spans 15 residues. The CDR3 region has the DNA TGTGCCAGCAGCGTAGGAGGCAGGGTTTCAGATACGCAGTATTTT. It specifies CASSVGGRVSDTQYF.